This T cell receptor beta chain appears in the sequencing data of a study of blood T cell repertoires in COVID-19. Study at large: Both acute and convalescent COVID-19 samples were obtained from the United States, Italy and Spain. In each case, the material was cDNA or gDNA derived from T cells, B-cell-depleted T cells, or PBMCs.

Authors' processing steps: The authors estimated nucleated cell counts from reference gene primer amplification. Using immunoSEQ multiplex PCR, the repertoire was profiled, and TCRdb retains in-frame clones only, with some absent. The V and J calls and the clone size are those of that table, but D and trimming were determined from the DNA. The table has approximately 67,000 clones, about 90% seen once; the top ten hold around 5%. The germline CDR1 and CDR2 sequences are MNHEY and SVGEGT. The V gene lost 6 bases and the J gene lost 11 bases, with 17 bases spanning the gap. CDR3 length: 13 amino acids.

The sequenced sample was peripheral blood. The clonotype was recovered from a middle-aged man with active COVID-19. V is TRBV6-2 or TRBV6-3 and J is TRBJ2-1; a possible D gene is TRBD2 (5 bases). The CDR3 DNA sequence: TGTGCCAGCAGCCCGGCGATTGCGGGCCAGCAGTTCTTC. It encodes CASSPAIAGQQFF.